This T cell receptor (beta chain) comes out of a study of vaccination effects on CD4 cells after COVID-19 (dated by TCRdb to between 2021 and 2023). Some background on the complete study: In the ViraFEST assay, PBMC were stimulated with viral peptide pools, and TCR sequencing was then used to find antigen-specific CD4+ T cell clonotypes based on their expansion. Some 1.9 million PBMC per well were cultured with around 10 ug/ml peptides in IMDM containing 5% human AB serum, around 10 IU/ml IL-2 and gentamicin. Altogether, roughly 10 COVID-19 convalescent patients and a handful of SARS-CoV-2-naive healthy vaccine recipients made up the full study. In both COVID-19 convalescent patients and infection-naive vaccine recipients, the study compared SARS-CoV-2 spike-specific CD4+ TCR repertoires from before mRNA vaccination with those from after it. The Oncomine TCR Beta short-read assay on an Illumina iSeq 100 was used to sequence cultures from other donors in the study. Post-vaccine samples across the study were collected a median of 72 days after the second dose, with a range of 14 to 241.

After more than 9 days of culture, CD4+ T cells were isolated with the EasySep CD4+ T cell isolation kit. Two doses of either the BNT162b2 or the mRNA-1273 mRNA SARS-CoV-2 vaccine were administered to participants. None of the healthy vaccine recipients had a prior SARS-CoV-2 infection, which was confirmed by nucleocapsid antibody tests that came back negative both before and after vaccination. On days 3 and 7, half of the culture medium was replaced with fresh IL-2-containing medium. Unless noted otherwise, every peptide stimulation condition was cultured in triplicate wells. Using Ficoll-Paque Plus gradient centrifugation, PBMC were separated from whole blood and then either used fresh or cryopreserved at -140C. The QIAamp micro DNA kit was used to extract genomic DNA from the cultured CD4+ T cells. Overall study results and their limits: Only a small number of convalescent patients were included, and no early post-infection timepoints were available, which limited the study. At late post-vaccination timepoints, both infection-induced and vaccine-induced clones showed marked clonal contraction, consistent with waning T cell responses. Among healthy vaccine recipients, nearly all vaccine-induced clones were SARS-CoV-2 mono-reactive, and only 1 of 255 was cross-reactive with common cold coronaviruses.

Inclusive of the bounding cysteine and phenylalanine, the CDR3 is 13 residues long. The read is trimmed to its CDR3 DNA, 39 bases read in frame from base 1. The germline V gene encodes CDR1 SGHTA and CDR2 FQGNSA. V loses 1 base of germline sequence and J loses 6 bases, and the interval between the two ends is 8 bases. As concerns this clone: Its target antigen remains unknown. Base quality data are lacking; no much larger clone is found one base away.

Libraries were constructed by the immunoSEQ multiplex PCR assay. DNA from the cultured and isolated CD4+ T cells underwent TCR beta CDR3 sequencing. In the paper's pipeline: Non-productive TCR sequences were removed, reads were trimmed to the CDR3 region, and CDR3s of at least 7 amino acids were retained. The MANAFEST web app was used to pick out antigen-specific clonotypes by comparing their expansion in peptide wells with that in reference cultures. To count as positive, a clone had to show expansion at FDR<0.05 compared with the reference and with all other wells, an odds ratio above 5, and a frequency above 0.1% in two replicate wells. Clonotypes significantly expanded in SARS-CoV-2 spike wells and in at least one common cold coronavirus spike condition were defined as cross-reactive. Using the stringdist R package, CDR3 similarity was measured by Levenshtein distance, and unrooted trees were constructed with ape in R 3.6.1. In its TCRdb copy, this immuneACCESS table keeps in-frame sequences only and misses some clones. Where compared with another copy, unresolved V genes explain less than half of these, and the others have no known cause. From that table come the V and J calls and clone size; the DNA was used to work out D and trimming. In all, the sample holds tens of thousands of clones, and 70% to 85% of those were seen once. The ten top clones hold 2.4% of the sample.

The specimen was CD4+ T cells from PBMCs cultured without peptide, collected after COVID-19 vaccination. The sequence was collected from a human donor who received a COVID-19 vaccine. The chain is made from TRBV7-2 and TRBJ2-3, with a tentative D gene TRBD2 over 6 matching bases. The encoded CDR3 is CASSLGAGDTQYF. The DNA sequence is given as TGTGCCAGCAGCTTAGGGGCGGGGGATACGCAGTATTTT. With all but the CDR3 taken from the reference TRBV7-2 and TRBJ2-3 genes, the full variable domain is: GAGVSQSPSNKVTEKGKDVELRCDPISGHTALYWYRQSLGQGLEFLIYFQGNSAPDKSGLPSDRFSAERTGGSVSTLTIQRTQQEDSAVYLCASSLGAGDTQYFGPGTRLTVL.